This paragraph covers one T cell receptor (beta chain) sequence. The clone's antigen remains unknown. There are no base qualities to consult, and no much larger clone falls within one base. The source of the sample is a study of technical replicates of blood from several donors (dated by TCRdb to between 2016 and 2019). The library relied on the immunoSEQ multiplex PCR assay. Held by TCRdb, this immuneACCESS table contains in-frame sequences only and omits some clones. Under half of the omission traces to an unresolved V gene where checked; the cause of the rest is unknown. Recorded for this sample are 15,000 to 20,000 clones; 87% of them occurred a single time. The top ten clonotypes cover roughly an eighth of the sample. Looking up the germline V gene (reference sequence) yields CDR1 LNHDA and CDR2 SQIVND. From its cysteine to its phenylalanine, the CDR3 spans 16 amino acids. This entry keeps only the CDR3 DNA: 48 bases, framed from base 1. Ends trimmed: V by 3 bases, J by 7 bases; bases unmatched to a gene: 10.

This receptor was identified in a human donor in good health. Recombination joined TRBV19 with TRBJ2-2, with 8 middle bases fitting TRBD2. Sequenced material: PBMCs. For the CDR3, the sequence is CASSIGTRPVGGELFF. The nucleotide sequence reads TGTGCCAGTAGTATTGGGACTAGACCAGTCGGCGGGGAGCTGTTTTTT.